This T cell receptor (beta chain) was sequenced for a study of OX40 agonist ivuxolimab in advanced cancers. Turning to the overall study: Ivuxolimab was a fully human IgG2 agonistic monoclonal antibody targeting the costimulatory receptor OX40 (CD134). Intravenous ivuxolimab was administered to patients every 2 weeks at six dose levels: 0.01, 0.1, 0.3, 1.5, 3 and 10 mg/kg. Of the approximately 54 dose-escalation patients, hepatocellular carcinoma was present in roughly 19, melanoma in approximately 15, renal cell carcinoma in 9 and head and neck cancer in 9. In the dose-escalation cohort, around four fifths of patients were male, and the mean age was roughly 60 years with a range of roughly 23 to 79. Patients were allowed to have had prior anti-PD-1, anti-PD-L1 or anti-CTLA-4 therapy, and 40% to 45% of the dose-escalation patients had previously received checkpoint inhibitors. Partial responses occurred in three dose-escalation patients: two with cutaneous melanoma and one with hepatocellular carcinoma. Peripheral TCRbeta sequencing aimed to test whether ivuxolimab altered TCR sequence diversity and caused clonal T-cell expansion. The paper covers the monotherapy dose-escalation part of the phase I ivuxolimab trial, which included N of about 50 patients.

Results the study describes overall, beyond this receptor: Clonal expansion of both CD4+ and CD8+ blood T cells was observed from baseline to week 6 at doses 0.1 to 3.0 mg/kg. Which antigens the clonally expanded peripheral T cells were specific for was not determined. Partial responders in the 0.1-3.0 mg/kg groups had among the lowest normalized peripheral clonal expansion, especially among CD8+ T cells. Low levels of normalized T-cell clonal expansion were also seen in some patients who did not respond. After ivuxolimab, CD8+ T cells had more expanded clones than CD4+ T cells on average.

The trial excluded patients who had a history of autoimmune disease or who were on systemic immunosuppression. Peripheral blood for TCR sequencing was collected from all dose cohorts at baseline, on cycle 4 day 1, and on cycle 7 day 1. Samples came from an open-label, multicenter, first-in-human phase I dose-escalation trial of ivuxolimab. Adults with locally advanced or metastatic head and neck squamous cell, hepatocellular, melanoma or renal cell carcinoma were enrolled in the trial. Before TCR sequencing, CD4+ T cells and CD8+ T cells were sorted from peripheral blood as separate populations. In the case of this clone: Its antigen is unknown. Per-base qualities were not stored, and no clone one base away is much larger.

Genomic DNA was isolated from the sorted cells so that the TCRbeta CDR3 region could be sequenced. TCRbeta CDR3 regions were sequenced using the immunoSEQ Assay. In TCRdb, the immuneACCESS table is reduced to in-frame sequences with V and J assigned. These tables do not hold every clone; where another copy was compared, an unresolved V gene accounts for under half, and the others remain unexplained. The sample table shows roughly 81,000 clones, and roughly 94% are seen once. The biggest ten clones account for approximately 11% of the sample. The CDR1 and CDR2 encoded by the germline V gene (reference sequence) are SGHNT and YYREEE. V was cut back by 4 bases and J by 2 bases, leaving a gap of 13 bases between them. Measured from the cysteine to the phenylalanine, the CDR3 is 14 residues long. Just CDR3 DNA is preserved here, 42 bases in frame from base 1.

The source is an adult with an advanced solid tumor such as melanoma, head and neck, liver or kidney cancer. This receptor chain uses TRBV5-4 and TRBJ2-7; the D element might be TRBD1 or TRBD2, as each aligns at 5 bases. Sample: CD4+ or CD8+ T cells sorted from blood, taken in a trial of the OX40 agonist ivuxolimab. The DNA sequence is TGTGCCAGCAGCCCGGGACGAGCCACCTACGAGCAGTACTTC. This translates into CASSPGRATYEQYF.